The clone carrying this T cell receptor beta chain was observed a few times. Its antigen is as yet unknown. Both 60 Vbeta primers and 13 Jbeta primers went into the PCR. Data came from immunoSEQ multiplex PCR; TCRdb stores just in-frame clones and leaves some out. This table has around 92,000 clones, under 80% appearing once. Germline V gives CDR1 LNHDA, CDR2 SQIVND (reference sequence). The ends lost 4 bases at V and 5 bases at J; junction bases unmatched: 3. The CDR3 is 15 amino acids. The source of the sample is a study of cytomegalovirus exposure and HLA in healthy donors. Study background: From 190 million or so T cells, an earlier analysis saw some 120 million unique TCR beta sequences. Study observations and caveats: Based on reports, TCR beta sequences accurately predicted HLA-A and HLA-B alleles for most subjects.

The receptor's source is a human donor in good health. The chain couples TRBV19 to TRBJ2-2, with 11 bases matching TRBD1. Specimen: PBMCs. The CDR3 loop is CASSRTGGLTGELFF. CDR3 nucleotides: TGTGCCAGTAGTAGGACAGGGGGCTTAACCGGGGAGCTGTTTTTT.